These 23 T cell receptor beta chains were all obtained from the same sample, sequenced in a study of blood T cell repertoires in COVID-19. TCRdb's table, derived via immunoSEQ multiplex PCR, lists solely in-frame clones and lacks some. The sample gives 250,000 to 300,000 clones, 84% of which show up once; approximately 4.5% is in the top ten. Sequenced input: PBMCs or T cells enriched from blood (not recorded which). These receptors were collected from a man younger than 40 with acute COVID-19.

The chain is built from TRBV25-1 and TRBJ2-1; 8 nucleotides line up with TRBD1. The CDR3 is 13 residues long. J was trimmed by 6 bases and V by 4 bases; bases with no gene match: 2. Germline CDR1 MGHDK, CDR2 SYGVNS. CDR3 region: CASSGQGSNEQFF. The CDR3 DNA sequence: TGTGCCAGCAGTGGACAGGGGTCCAATGAGCAGTTCTTC. Full variable domain (missing parts from reference TRBV25-1 and TRBJ2-1): EADIYQTPRYLVIGTGKKITLECSQTMGHDKMYWYQQDPGMELHLIHYSYGVNSTEKGDLSSESTVSRIRTEHFPLTLESARPSHTSQYLCASSGQGSNEQFFGPGTRLTVL.

The chain uses TRBV6-4 and TRBJ2-5; TRBD2 agrees at 13 bases. Germline CDR1 and CDR2: MRHNA and SNTAGT. The CDR3 totals 15 residues. The ends lost 3 bases at V and 3 bases at J; junction bases unmatched: 1. The CDR3 spells CASSETSGGKETQYF. The DNA for the CDR3 is TGTGCCAGCAGTGAGACTAGCGGGGGGAAAGAGACCCAGTACTTC.

The genes are TRBV10-3 and TRBJ1-6; no reliable D call. CDR3 length: 15 amino acids. V was shortened by 0 bases and J by 10 bases, with 13 bases between the two germline ends. In germline, CDR1 is ENHRY, CDR2 SYGVKD. CDR3 bases: TGTGCCATCAGTGAGTCAGGCGACGGAGGATCACCCCTCCACTTT. Translated: CAISESGDGGSPLHF.

This chain links TRBV5-8 with TRBJ1-2, with no clear D. Germline CDR1 SGHTS, CDR2 YDEGEE. Trimming stripped 7 bases from V and 5 bases from J, with 21 bases between. The CDR3 sequence is 15 residues long. The CDR3 region is CASLPTMRLQYGYTF. DNA for the CDR3: TGTGCCAGCTTACCCACCATGCGGCTCCAGTATGGCTACACCTTC.

This sequence joins TRBV5-1 and TRBJ2-7; TRBD1 aligns across 12 bases. Looked up from germline, CDR1 is SGHRS and CDR2 is YFSETQ. The trim removed 4 bases at V and 6 bases at J, leaving 5 bases unmatched. The CDR3 spans 14 residues. In DNA form, the CDR3 reads TGCGCCAGCAGCCGGGGACAGGGGGCCTTCGAGCAGTACGTC. It translates to CASSRGQGAFEQYV.

The chain is built from TRBV6-1 and TRBJ1-3; no definite D call. The V and J ends lost 0 bases and 2 bases respectively, with 5 bases between them. The length of the CDR3 is 14 residues. Germline CDR1 is MNHNS and CDR2 is SASEGT. CDR3 region: CASSEATPGNTIYF. The CDR3 region has the DNA TGTGCCAGCAGTGAAGCCACTCCTGGAAACACCATATATTTT.

Turning to this clone: The junction and the germline gene differ at one end; a read error may be behind it. The chain joins TRBV5-1 to TRBJ1-4; weak D call: TRBD1 (6 bases). Germline V gene data show CDR1 as SGHRS and CDR2 as YFSETQ. CDR3 length equals 16 residues. As DNA, the CDR3 is TGTGCCAGCAGCCCGGGGACAACCGGAACTAATGAAAAACTGTTTTTT. This gives the protein CASSPGTTGTNEKLFF.

V and J are TRBV6-5 and TRBJ1-6; D not certain. The CDR3 extends over 12 amino acids. Trimming stripped 5 bases from V and 8 bases from J, with 7 bases between. Germline CDR1 MNHEY, CDR2 SVGAGI. CDR3 amino acids: CASSLSDSPLHF. The CDR3 region has the DNA TGTGCCAGCAGTCTCAGTGATTCACCCCTCCACTTT.

V is TRBV18 and J is TRBJ2-1; TRBD1 might be the D (5 bases). The V gene lost 2 bases and the J gene lost 8 bases, with 7 bases spanning the gap. This CDR3 is built from 12 residues. The V gene's germline CDR1 is KGHSH and CDR2 LQKENI. The CDR3 coding sequence is TGTGCCAGCTCACCAACAGGCCATGAGCAGTTCTTC. Its translation is CASSPTGHEQFF.

The V call is TRBV29-1, the J call TRBJ2-5; 14 bases align to TRBD2. The junction had 9 bases not matched to a gene; V was cut back by 7 bases and J by 5 bases. This CDR3 region has 15 residues. CDR1 is SQVTM, CDR2 ANQGSEA, per germline. CDR3 sequence reads: CSAGTSGSGRETQYF. CDR3 bases: TGCAGCGCTGGGACTAGCGGGAGTGGGCGGGAGACCCAGTACTTC. The variable domain in full, with the rest retrieved from reference TRBV29-1 and TRBJ2-5, is SAVISQKPSRDICQRGTSLTIQCQVDSQVTMMFWYRQQPGQSLTLIATANQGSEATYESGFVIDKFPISRPNLTFSTLTVSNMSPEDSSIYLCSAGTSGSGRETQYFGPGTRLLVL.

The chain carries TRBV10-1 and TRBJ1-6; TRBD1 aligns across 9 bases. Germline V gene data show CDR1 as WNHNN and CDR2 as SYGVQD (reference sequence). The V segment lost 6 bases and the J segment 1 base; nucleotides outside the gene matches: 4. This CDR3 spans 16 amino acids. The CDR3 is CASRIQGASYNSPLHF. CDR3 bases: TGCGCCAGCAGGATACAGGGGGCTTCCTATAATTCACCCCTCCACTTT.

V is TRBV5-6 and J is TRBJ1-1; 11 bases are shared with TRBD1. The CDR3 has 13 amino acids. J lost 10 bases, V lost 4 bases, and 6 bases had no gene match. The germline CDR1 and CDR2 sequences are SGHDT and YYEEEE. The CDR3 nucleotides read TGTGCCAGCAGCGAGGGACAGGGGGTTGCAGCTTTCTTT. Its translation is CASSEGQGVAAFF.

The genes are TRBV7-2 and TRBJ1-5; D is ambiguous. The CDR3 spans 15 residues. The V end was cut by 6 bases, the J end by 1 base, with 13 bases between. Germline lookup yields CDR1 SGHTA and CDR2 FQGNSA. The CDR3 nucleotides read TGTGCCAGCAGGCCGGCAGGCTTAAGCAATCAGCCCCAGCATTTT. Translating it yields CASRPAGLSNQPQHF.

This clone was found once. This rearrangement joins TRBV7-8 to TRBJ1-5; D unresolved. Deletions cut 4 bases from V and 1 base from J, with 14 bases between. CDR1 and CDR2 (germline): SGHVS, FQNEAQ. The CDR3 has 16 amino acids. The CDR3 nucleotides read TGTGCCAGCAGCTCCGGCTCCGGCAGGAGCAATCAGCCCCAGCATTTT. Amino acids: CASSSGSGRSNQPQHF.

The CDR3 DNA sequence: TGTGCCACCAGTGATTTAGGGGGAGGGCAAGAGACCCAGTACTTC. Its translation is CATSDLGGGQETQYF. The V call is TRBV24-1, the J call TRBJ2-5, with TRBD2 as a possible D gene (7 bases). Between the trimmed V and J ends, which lost 1 base and 2 bases, there was a span of 10 bases. Germline V CDR1 and CDR2: KGHDR, SFDVKD. The CDR3 consists of 15 residues.

V is TRBV13 and J is TRBJ2-2; 9 bases line up with TRBD2. Unmatched junction bases numbered 19, after V lost 1 base and J lost 7 bases. CDR1 PRHDT and CDR2 FYEKMQ come from the germline V gene (reference sequence). The CDR3 consists of 20 residues. CDR3 bases: TGTGCCAGCAGCTTAGCGGGTCGGCGGGAGGGCCGGACATTACACGGGGAGCTGTTTTTT. Its translation is CASSLAGRREGRTLHGELFF.

A word on this clone: One end of the junction does not line up with germline, which may come from a read error. This chain uses TRBV5-1 with TRBJ2-1; TRBD2 agrees at 10 bases. The CDR3 has 15 residues. Germline CDR1 reads SGHRS; CDR2 reads YFSETQ. The DNA of the CDR3 is TGTGCCAGCAGCCCGGGACTAGCGAGTGACAATGAGCAGTTCTTC. It encodes CASSPGLASDNEQFF.

The genes are TRBV7-9 and TRBJ1-1, with TRBD1 as a possible D gene (5 bases). The V gene's germline CDR1 is SEHNR and CDR2 FQNEAQ (reference sequence). The V and J ends lost 5 bases and 1 base respectively, with 14 bases between them. The CDR3 loop spans 15 amino acids. CDR3 nucleotides: TGTGCCAGCAGCGATAGGGGTCTCCGGAACACTGAAGCTTTCTTT. Translating it yields CASSDRGLRNTEAFF.

The chain has TRBV15 and TRBJ2-1; 9 bases align to TRBD2. The CDR3 loop spans 16 amino acids. Germline-derived CDR1 and CDR2 are LNHNV and YYDKDF (reference sequence). With 4 bases clipped from V and 4 bases from J, the junction kept 8 bases outside the gene matches. The CDR3 loop is CATSTLGLAGYNEQFF. The CDR3, as DNA: TGTGCCACCAGCACCCTAGGGCTAGCGGGATACAATGAGCAGTTCTTC.

This chain joins TRBV10-3 and TRBJ1-1; the match to TRBD1 covers 7 bases. With 11 bases clipped from V and 2 bases from J, the junction kept 17 bases outside the gene matches. Germline V gene sequence: CDR1 ENHRY, CDR2 SYGVKD. The CDR3 loop spans 16 amino acids. CDR3 nucleotides: TGTGCCGCGACAAGGGGGCAGGGTTTAAGTAACACTGAAGCTTTCTTT. Its protein product is CAATRGQGLSNTEAFF.

The chain recombines TRBV6-2 or TRBV6-3 with TRBJ1-6; D is unclear. Germline CDR1 and CDR2: MNHEY and SVGEGT. The CDR3 totals 17 residues. Trimming cost V 3 bases and J 0 bases, with 12 bases left between them. The CDR3 coding sequence is TGTGCCAGCAGTTATTCCCCGTCTAGCTCCTATAATTCACCCCTCCACTTT. Translated, it gives CASSYSPSSSYNSPLHF.

Comments on this clone: A junction end diverges from the germline sequence, so it may reflect a read error. The chain is built from TRBV5-1 and TRBJ1-5; the D is unclear. This CDR3 has 15 residues. Germline CDR1 is SGHRS and CDR2 is YFSETQ. The CDR3 coding sequence is TGTGCCAGCAGCTTGGAAGGTGACACGGGACAGCCCCAGCATTTT. Translation gives CASSLEGDTGQPQHF.

CDR3 loop: CASNGGNTDTQYF. CDR3 nucleotide sequence: TGTGCCAGCAACGGGGGGAACACAGATACGCAGTATTTT. This chain joins TRBV9 and TRBJ2-3, with TRBD2 matching over 7 bases. Germline V gene lookup returns CDR1 SGDLS and CDR2 YYNGEE. After removal of 6 bases from V and 2 bases from J, the junction contained 3 bases not matched to a gene. The CDR3 has 13 residues.